Below, 19 T cell receptor beta chains from the same sample are listed, as sequenced in a study of CD8+CD57+ T cells in acquired aplastic anemia (dated by TCRdb to the late 2010s). Sequencing was carried out with an Illumina HiSeq 2000. TCR beta VDJ combination and CDR3 sequence profiling used genomic DNA as the template. TCRdb passed the public sequencing reads through fastp at Q25 and MiXCR, retaining productive beta sequences. CDR3 protein sequences are deduplicated, and each keeps its most common genes and DNA. For this sample there are approximately 200,000 distinct CDR3 sequences; 54% appear just once. The ten largest clones take up roughly 15% of the sample. Material for sequencing was sorted CD4+, CD8+, or CD8+CD57+ T cells (not recorded which) from PBMCs. The receptors shown here come from a human donor in good health, serving as a control.

This chain joins TRBV7-2 and TRBJ2-5; 8 bases map to TRBD1. The closer fit of TRBJ1-2 to the DNA end suggests the J call may be wrong. CDR1 and CDR2 (germline): SGHTA, FQGNSA. CDR3 length equals 17 residues. This CDR3 reads CASSVPRGTGTIYGYTF. DNA of the CDR3: TGTGCCAGCAGCGTACCCCGAGGGACAGGCACGATCTATGGCTACACCTTC.

The J gene is TRBJ2-7, the V gene TRBV7-9, with TRBD1 identical over 9 bases. From germline, CDR1 is SEHNR and CDR2 FQNEAQ (reference sequence). This CDR3 contains 18 residues. Trimming cost V 0 bases and J 1 base; bases outside gene matches: 10. CDR3 sequence: CASSLAVVGTGPSYEQYF. CDR3 sequence (DNA): TGTGCCAGCAGCTTAGCGGTGGTGGGGACAGGGCCATCCTACGAGCAGTACTTC.

This clonotype was seen at least ten times. J is TRBJ2-3 and V is TRBV7-3; the match to TRBD2 covers 8 bases. V shed 4 bases, J shed 2 bases, and the junction held 5 bases outside the gene matches. The CDR3 covers 15 residues. Germline loops: CDR1 SGHTA, CDR2 FQGTGA. As DNA, the CDR3 is TGTGCCAGCAGCTATCGCGGGGGGCCCACAGATACGCAGTATTTT. This gives the protein CASSYRGGPTDTQYF.

The chain uses TRBV10-3 and TRBJ1-6, with D possibly matching TRBD1 (5 bases). Germline V gives CDR1 ENHRY, CDR2 SYGVKD. V was shortened by 8 bases and J by 6 bases, with 17 bases between the two germline ends. The CDR3 runs to 15 residues. The CDR3 bases are TGTGCCATCCGGATGGGGCTAACGGTTAATTCACCCCTCCACTTT. Translating it yields CAIRMGLTVNSPLHF.

Many counts were recorded for this clonotype. The chain is built from TRBV9 and TRBJ1-1, with a weak D call TRBD1 (5 bases). Trimming removed 4 bases at V and 0 bases at J, with 13 bases between. Per germline, CDR1 SGDLS and CDR2 YYNGEE. The CDR3 runs to 15 residues. CDR3 region: CASSPSQGLNTEAFF. The DNA for the CDR3 is TGTGCCAGCAGCCCTAGCCAGGGCCTGAACACTGAAGCTTTCTTT. The full variable domain, completed using reference TRBV9 and TRBJ1-1, is DSGVTQTPKHLITATGQRVTLRCSPRSGDLSVYWYQQSLDQGLQFLIQYYNGEERAKGNILERFSAQQFPDLHSELNLSSLELGDSALYFCASSPSQGLNTEAFFGQGTRLTVV.

This clonotype was observed many times. The rearrangement links TRBV12-3 or TRBV12-4 to TRBJ2-7, with 9 nucleotides matching TRBD1. V trimming: 7 bases; J trimming: 6 bases; junction bases outside the gene matches: 4. This CDR3 is 12 amino acids long. This chain's CDR3 is CASTETGGEQYF. DNA of the CDR3: TGTGCCAGCACAGAGACAGGGGGCGAGCAGTACTTC.

This clonotype was observed at least ten times. This chain links TRBV10-3 with TRBJ2-7; D ambiguous. Trimming removed 0 bases at V and 0 bases at J, with 15 bases between. The V gene's germline CDR1 is ENHRY and CDR2 SYGVKD. The CDR3 is made up of 17 amino acids. The CDR3 protein is CAISESPDIAGSYEQYF. CDR3 in DNA: TGTGCCATCAGTGAGTCGCCCGACATAGCTGGCTCCTACGAGCAGTACTTC.

This chain joins TRBV28 and TRBJ2-4; TRBD1 matches at 9 bases. Germline CDR1 and CDR2: MDHEN and SYDVKM. V was pared by 5 bases and J by 5 bases, with 10 bases of the junction left unmatched. The CDR3 is 16 amino acids. CDR3 sequence: CASSTGGGILENIQYF. Here the CDR3 DNA reads TGTGCCAGCAGTACAGGGGGCGGGATTCTCGAAAACATTCAGTACTTC.

This clonotype was found many times. The chain joins TRBV2 to TRBJ1-2; TRBD1 aligns across 9 bases. The CDR3 has 13 amino acids. Looked up from germline, CDR1 is SNHLY and CDR2 is FYNNEI. V shed 6 bases and J 4 bases; nucleotides not matched to a gene: 3. In DNA form, the CDR3 reads TGTGCCAGCAGCTGGGACAGGGTCTATGGCTACACCTTC. Amino acids: CASSWDRVYGYTF.

V gene TRBV5-1 combines with J gene TRBJ1-1, with 8 positions matching TRBD1. Germline CDR1 and CDR2: SGHRS and YFSETQ. The CDR3 has 13 residues. V was clipped by 4 bases and J by 3 bases; unmatched bases: 2. CDR3 in amino acids: CASSRTGYTEAFF. For the CDR3, the DNA is TGCGCCAGCAGCCGGACAGGGTACACTGAAGCTTTCTTT.

This clonotype was counted many times. The V gene is TRBV5-6, the J gene TRBJ1-4, with D possibly TRBD1 on 6 matching bases. The CDR3 is made up of 14 amino acids. Per the germline V gene, CDR1 is SGHDT and CDR2 is YYEEEE. Trimming cost V 2 bases and J 4 bases, with 9 bases left between them. Written as DNA, the CDR3 is TGTGCCAGCAGCTTAGACAGGTTTAATGAAAAACTGTTTTTT. Its protein is CASSLDRFNEKLFF.

Many counts were recorded for this clonotype. DNA for the CDR3: TGCAGCGTTGATCGCCCCGGCGGCACTGAAGCTTTCTTT. It encodes CSVDRPGGTEAFF. This chain connects TRBV29-1 to TRBJ1-1; D is undetermined. Between the trimmed V and J ends, which lost 3 bases and 4 bases, there was a span of 12 bases. The CDR3 is 13 amino acids. Per germline, CDR1 SQVTM and CDR2 ANQGSEA.

The J gene is TRBJ1-5, the V gene TRBV7-6, with unresolved D. The germline V gene encodes CDR1 SGHVS and CDR2 FNYEAQ. V shed 4 bases and J shed 5 bases, with 9 bases lying between them. CDR3 length equals 13 residues. Here the CDR3 DNA reads TGTGCCAGCAGCTCGGACGGTTATCAGCCCCAGCATTTT. This translates into CASSSDGYQPQHF. Full variable domain (rest looked up from reference TRBV7-6 and TRBJ1-5): GAGVSQSPRYKVTKRGQDVALRCDPISGHVSLYWYRQALGQGPEFLTYFNYEAQQDKSGLPNDRFSAERPEGSISTLTIQRTEQRDSAMYRCASSSDGYQPQHFGDGTRLSIL.

This clonotype was found a few times. This sequence joins TRBV11-2 and TRBJ1-5; D is uncertain. The V end was cut by 0 bases, the J end by 1 base, with 7 bases between. Germline CDR1 SGHAT, CDR2 FQNNGV. This CDR3 has 15 amino acids. The CDR3 region has the DNA TGTGCCAGCAGCTTAGACGCCGGGAGCAATCAGCCCCAGCATTTT. Translation: CASSLDAGSNQPQHF. The complete variable domain, with remaining parts taken from reference TRBV11-2 and TRBJ1-5, reads EAGVAQSPRYKIIEKRQSVAFWCNPISGHATLYWYQQILGQGPKLLIQFQNNGVVDDSQLPKDRFSAERLKGVDSTLKIQPAKLEDSAVYLCASSLDAGSNQPQHFGDGTRLSIL.

Many counts were recorded for this clonotype. J is TRBJ2-3 and V is TRBV9; D is undetermined. Deletions cut 0 bases from V and 0 bases from J, with 8 bases between. Germline CDR1 SGDLS, CDR2 YYNGEE. CDR3 size: 15 residues. DNA of the CDR3: TGTGCCAGCAGCGTAGAACCAGCGAGCACAGATACGCAGTATTTT. Translated: CASSVEPASTDTQYF.

This clonotype was counted ten times or more. The chain uses TRBV5-1 and TRBJ2-5; D remains ambiguous. Germline CDR1 SGHRS, CDR2 YFSETQ. The CDR3 consists of 13 residues. V gave up 4 bases and J gave up 5 bases, with 12 bases separating them. The CDR3: CASSLQNTETQYF. The CDR3 coding sequence is TGCGCCAGCAGCCTTCAAAATACCGAGACCCAGTACTTC.

This clonotype was counted many times. The gene calls are TRBV27 and TRBJ1-6; 8 positions match TRBD1. CDR1 is MNHEY and CDR2 is SMNVEV in the germline V gene (reference sequence). This CDR3 has 14 amino acids. V was pared by 7 bases and J by 6 bases, with 5 bases of the junction left unmatched. CDR3 in amino acids: CASTRTGTNSPLHF. As DNA, the CDR3 is TGTGCCAGCACCCGGACAGGGACTAATTCACCCCTCCACTTT.

The chain joins TRBV5-5 to TRBJ2-5; D gene ambiguous. CDR1 is SGHKS, CDR2 YYEKEE, per germline (reference sequence). V lost 4 bases and J 0 bases, leaving 13 bases between the germline ends. The CDR3 is 15 amino acids. CDR3 sequence reads: CASSAPGRYQETQYF. DNA for the CDR3: TGTGCCAGCAGCGCGCCGGGCAGGTACCAAGAGACCCAGTACTTC.

This clonotype was recorded at least ten times. The rearrangement joins TRBV28 to TRBJ1-4, with TRBD1 identical over 9 bases. In germline, CDR1 is MDHEN, CDR2 SYDVKM. Trimming removed 4 bases from V and 14 bases from J; junction bases left unmatched: 8. The CDR3 contains 13 residues. The CDR3 loop is CASSSRDREGLFF. The DNA of the CDR3 is TGTGCCAGCAGTTCGAGGGACAGGGAAGGGCTGTTTTTT.